The rows below give T cell receptor beta chains drawn from one sample of a study of blood T cell repertoires in COVID-19. Sequencing used immunoSEQ multiplex PCR; TCRdb keeps in-frame clones, though not all of them. Of about 410,000 clones listed, roughly nine tenths are singletons. The sequenced material came from PBMCs or T cells enriched from blood (not recorded which). These receptors all come from a woman aged 25-40 years who had recovered from COVID-19. The CDR3 runs from the conserved cysteine through the conserved F or W. Fields, in order: J gene, CDR3 length, D gene, V gene, clone size, CDR3 DNA, CDR3 protein. A D gene is named only where the DNA matches it firmly. Size tells how often a clone was seen (once, few, many) or the class of an expanded clone, and some rows leave it out.

J gene: TRBJ1-5; CDR3 length: 14; D gene: .; V gene: TRBV20-1; clone size: .; CDR3 DNA: TGCAGTGCTAGTCCCCCCAGGGCGGTTCAGCCCCAGCATTTT; CDR3 protein: CSASPPRAVQPQHF
J gene: TRBJ1-2; CDR3 length: 15; D gene: TRBD1; V gene: TRBV6-5; clone size: .; CDR3 DNA: TGTGCCAGCAGTTACTCGGGACAGCCGGGATATGGCTACACCTTC; CDR3 protein: CASSYSGQPGYGYTF
J gene: TRBJ1-4; CDR3 length: 13; D gene: .; V gene: TRBV6-5; clone size: once; CDR3 DNA: TGTGCCAGCAGAGGGGCGGCTAATGAAAAACTGTTTTTT; CDR3 protein: CASRGAANEKLFF
J gene: TRBJ2-7; CDR3 length: 13; D gene: .; V gene: TRBV29-1; clone size: .; CDR3 DNA: TGCAGCGTAAAGGGACAACCGGGGCACGAGCAGTACTTC; CDR3 protein: CSVKGQPGHEQYF
J gene: TRBJ2-7; CDR3 length: 18; D gene: TRBD1; V gene: TRBV30; clone size: .; CDR3 DNA: TGTGCCTGGAACTCCGTAAGGATCCGGGACAGGCGGTTCTACGAGCAGTACTTC; CDR3 protein: CAWNSVRIRDRRFYEQYF
J gene: TRBJ2-7; CDR3 length: 15; D gene: TRBD2; V gene: TRBV11-2; clone size: .; CDR3 DNA: TGTGCCAGCAAGACTAGCGGGAGATCGACCTACGAGCAGTACTTC; CDR3 protein: CASKTSGRSTYEQYF
J gene: TRBJ1-4; CDR3 length: 16; D gene: TRBD1; V gene: TRBV18; clone size: .; CDR3 DNA: TGTGCCAGCTCACCAAATCGACAGGGCACTAATGAAAAACTGTTTTTT; CDR3 protein: CASSPNRQGTNEKLFF
J gene: TRBJ1-6; CDR3 length: 17; D gene: TRBD1; V gene: TRBV6-4; clone size: few; CDR3 DNA: TGTGCCAGCAGTGCCGGGACAGGGAGGACGGGCAATTCACCCCTCCACTTT; CDR3 protein: CASSAGTGRTGNSPLHF
J gene: TRBJ2-7; CDR3 length: 12; D gene: TRBD1; V gene: TRBV2; clone size: .; CDR3 DNA: TGTGCCAGCAGGACAGGGGCCTACGAGCAGTACTTC; CDR3 protein: CASRTGAYEQYF
J gene: TRBJ2-1; CDR3 length: 17; D gene: TRBD2; V gene: TRBV5-1; clone size: .; CDR3 DNA: TGCGCCAGCAGCTCGACCGTGCGGACTAGCGGGGACAATGAGCAGTTCTTC; CDR3 protein: CASSSTVRTSGDNEQFF
J gene: TRBJ1-2; CDR3 length: 15; D gene: .; V gene: TRBV12-5; clone size: .; CDR3 DNA: TGTGCTAGTGGTTTGGCGCCTACAGGCCACTATGGCTACACCTTC; CDR3 protein: CASGLAPTGHYGYTF
J gene: TRBJ2-1; CDR3 length: 18; D gene: TRBD2; V gene: TRBV5-1; clone size: .; CDR3 DNA: TGCGCCAGCAGCTCTGGACTAGCGGGAGGACGCTCCTACAATGAGCAGTTCTTC; CDR3 protein: CASSSGLAGGRSYNEQFF
J gene: TRBJ2-3; CDR3 length: 16; D gene: .; V gene: TRBV7-9; clone size: .; CDR3 DNA: TGTGCCAGCAGCCAACAGGGGGTCTGGCGGGAGGATACGCAGTATTTT; CDR3 protein: CASSQQGVWREDTQYF